This T cell receptor (beta chain) was captured by sequencing in a study of shared clonotypes between healthy human individuals. The study's findings and limits: Clonotypes which were not shared had lower generation probabilities than clonotypes that all four donors shared.

Sequenced by immunoSEQ multiplex PCR; TCRdb stores in-frame clones only, minus some. The sample records around 690,000 clones, about 92% being singletons. Concerning this clone: The antigen is undetermined.

The TCR sequence derives from a man aged 18-30 years in good health. Some clones in this sample may be carry-over from other donors' samples. The specimen sequenced was memory CD8+ T cells from PBMCs. Subset reported: CD45RO+ cells pooled with CCR7-negative TemRA cells.

CDR3 DNA: TGTGCCAGCAGCCTACAGGGTGCGAATCAGCCCCAGCATTTT. Protein sequence: CASSLQGANQPQHF. The chain couples TRBV28 to TRBJ1-5, with D possibly being TRBD1 (6 bases). CDR1 MDHEN and CDR2 SYDVKM come from the germline V gene. V was pared by 6 bases and J by 4 bases, with 13 bases between. The CDR3 loop spans 14 amino acids.